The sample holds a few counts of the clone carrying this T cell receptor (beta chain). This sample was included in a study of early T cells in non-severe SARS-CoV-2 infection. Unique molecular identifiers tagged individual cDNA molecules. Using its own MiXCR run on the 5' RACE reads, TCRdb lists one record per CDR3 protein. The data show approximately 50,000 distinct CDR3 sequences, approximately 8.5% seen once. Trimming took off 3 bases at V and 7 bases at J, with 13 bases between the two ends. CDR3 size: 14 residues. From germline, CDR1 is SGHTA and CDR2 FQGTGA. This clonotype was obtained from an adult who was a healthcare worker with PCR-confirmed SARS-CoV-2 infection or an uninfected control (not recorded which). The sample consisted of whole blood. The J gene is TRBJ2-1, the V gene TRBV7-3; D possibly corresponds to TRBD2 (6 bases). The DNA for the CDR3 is TGTGCCAGCAGCTTTGGTCGGGAGACTAATGAGCAGTTCTTC. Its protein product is CASSFGRETNEQFF.